Listed here are 5 T cell receptor beta chains from one sample, sequenced in a study of cytomegalovirus exposure and HLA in healthy donors. PCR employed 60 Vbeta and 13 Jbeta primers. Generated by immunoSEQ multiplex PCR, the TCRdb table keeps only in-frame clones and is missing some. The table has roughly 120,000 clones, roughly two thirds seen once; the top ten hold over 2%. The sample taken for sequencing was PBMCs. Receptors originate from a woman in her twenties or thirties in good health and CMV-seronegative.

J is TRBJ2-1 and V is TRBV5-1, with 9 bases lining up with TRBD2. The CDR3 extends over 15 amino acids. Per germline, CDR1 SGHRS and CDR2 YFSETQ. V shed 5 bases, J shed 4 bases, and the junction held 7 bases outside the gene matches. CDR3 sequence (DNA): TGCGCCAGCAGTACCAGGACTAGCGCTTACAATGAGCAGTTCTTC. It specifies CASSTRTSAYNEQFF. Full variable domain (missing parts from reference TRBV5-1 and TRBJ2-1): KAGVTQTPRYLIKTRGQQVTLSCSPISGHRSVSWYQQTPGQGLQFLFEYFSETQRNKGNFPGRFSGRQFSNSRSEMNVSTLELGDSALYLCASSTRTSAYNEQFFGPGTRLTVL.

This chain links TRBV5-6 with TRBJ2-7; 9 nucleotides match TRBD1. The CDR3 runs to 15 residues. Germline V lookup: CDR1 SGHDT, CDR2 YYEEEE. J lost 4 bases, V lost 3 bases, and 8 bases had no gene match. CDR3 residues: CASSYGTGRGYEQYF. The CDR3 region has the DNA TGTGCCAGCAGCTACGGGACAGGGAGGGGGTACGAGCAGTACTTC.

This clone came up a few times. The chain links TRBV18 to TRBJ1-1; no clear D gene. This CDR3 comprises 14 residues. Deletions cut 3 bases from V and 2 bases from J, with 10 bases between. Looked up from germline, CDR1 is KGHSH and CDR2 is LQKENI. The CDR3 bases are TGTGCCAGCTCACCGACAAGATTCAACACTGAAGCTTTCTTT. Translation: CASSPTRFNTEAFF.

The chain carries TRBV6-1 and TRBJ1-3; 9 bases are shared with TRBD1. This CDR3 has 15 residues. Germline CDR1 is MNHNS and CDR2 is SASEGT. The trim removed 4 bases at V and 3 bases at J, leaving 4 bases unmatched. CDR3 in amino acids: CASSGLTGGGNTIYF. The CDR3 region has the DNA TGTGCCAGCAGTGGGCTGACAGGGGGTGGAAACACCATATATTTT.

The J gene is TRBJ1-1, the V gene TRBV28; the D is unclear. CDR3 length: 13 amino acids. V was clipped by 2 bases and J by 14 bases, with 18 bases between them. Germline V gene lookup returns CDR1 MDHEN and CDR2 SYDVKM. CDR3: CASSLTGGQNNFF. The CDR3 DNA sequence: TGTGCCAGCAGTTTAACCGGCGGCCAAAATAACTTCTTT.